This TCR beta chain comes out of a study of blood T cell repertoires in COVID-19. Study overall: T cells, B-cell-depleted T cells, or PBMCs provided the cDNA or gDNA that served as material.

CDR1 and CDR2 (germline): MGHRA, YSYEKL. J was trimmed by 1 base and V by 5 bases; bases with no gene match: 3. The CDR3 length is 14 residues. Clones were sequenced by immunoSEQ multiplex PCR, and TCRdb holds only the in-frame ones, with some missing. The sample lists under 55,000 clones; about 88% were seen once. The sequence came from a middle-aged man with active COVID-19. The sequencing input was peripheral blood. The V and J genes are TRBV4-1 and TRBJ1-1; 8 nucleotides match TRBD1. This CDR3 reads CASSMTGENTEAFF. For the CDR3, the DNA is TGCGCCAGCAGCATGACAGGGGAGAACACTGAAGCTTTCTTT.